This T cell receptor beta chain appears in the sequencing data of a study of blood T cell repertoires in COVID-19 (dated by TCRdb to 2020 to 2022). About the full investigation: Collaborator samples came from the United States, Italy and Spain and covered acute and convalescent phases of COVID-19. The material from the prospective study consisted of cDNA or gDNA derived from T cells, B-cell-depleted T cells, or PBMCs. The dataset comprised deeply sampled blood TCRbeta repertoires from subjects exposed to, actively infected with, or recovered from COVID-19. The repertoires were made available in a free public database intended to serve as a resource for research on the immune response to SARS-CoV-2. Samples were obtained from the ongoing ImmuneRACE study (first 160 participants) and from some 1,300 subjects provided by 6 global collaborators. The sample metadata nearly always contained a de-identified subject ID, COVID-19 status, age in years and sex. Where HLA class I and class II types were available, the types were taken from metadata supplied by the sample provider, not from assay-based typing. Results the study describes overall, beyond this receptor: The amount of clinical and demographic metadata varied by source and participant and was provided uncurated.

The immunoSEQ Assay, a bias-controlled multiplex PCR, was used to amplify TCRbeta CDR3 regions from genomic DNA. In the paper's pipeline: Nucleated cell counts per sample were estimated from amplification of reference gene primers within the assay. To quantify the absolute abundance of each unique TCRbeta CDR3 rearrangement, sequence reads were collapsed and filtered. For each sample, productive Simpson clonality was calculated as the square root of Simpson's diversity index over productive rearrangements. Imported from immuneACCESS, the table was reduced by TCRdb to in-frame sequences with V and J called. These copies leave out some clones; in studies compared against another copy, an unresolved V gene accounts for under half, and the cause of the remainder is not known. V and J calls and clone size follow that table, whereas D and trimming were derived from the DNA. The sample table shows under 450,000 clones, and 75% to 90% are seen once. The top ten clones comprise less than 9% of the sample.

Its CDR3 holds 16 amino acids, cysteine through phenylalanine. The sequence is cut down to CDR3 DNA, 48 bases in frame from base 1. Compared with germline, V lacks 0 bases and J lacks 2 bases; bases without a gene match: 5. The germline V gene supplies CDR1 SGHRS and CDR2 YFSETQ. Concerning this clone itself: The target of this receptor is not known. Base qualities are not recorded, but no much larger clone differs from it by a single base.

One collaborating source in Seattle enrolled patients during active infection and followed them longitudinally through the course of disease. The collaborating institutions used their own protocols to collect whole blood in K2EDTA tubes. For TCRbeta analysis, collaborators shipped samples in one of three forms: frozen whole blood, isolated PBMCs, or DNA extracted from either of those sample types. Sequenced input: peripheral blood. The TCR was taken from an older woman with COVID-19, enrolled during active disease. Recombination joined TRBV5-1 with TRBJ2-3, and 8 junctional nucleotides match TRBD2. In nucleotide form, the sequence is TGCGCCAGCAGCTTGGTTACTAGCGGATACACAGATACGCAGTATTTT. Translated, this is CASSLVTSGYTDTQYF.